This T cell receptor beta chain is drawn from a study of shared clonotypes between healthy human individuals. Clones were sequenced by immunoSEQ multiplex PCR, and TCRdb holds only the in-frame ones, with some missing. The sample includes more than 1.2 million clones, 97% to 99% of them seen just once. CDR1 SGHNT and CDR2 YENEEA come from the germline V gene. The CDR3 extends over 15 amino acids. V was clipped by 0 bases and J by 7 bases, with 13 bases between them. The source material was naive CD4+ T cells sorted from blood. Subset indicated: CD45RA+ positively selected. The V call is TRBV11-3, the J call TRBJ2-1; D may correspond to TRBD1 or TRBD2 (5 bases each). This sequence originates from a man younger than 45 in good health. The CDR3, as DNA: TGTGCCAGCAGCTTAGATCTTACCGGGGCGAATGAGCAGTTCTTC. Translated: CASSLDLTGANEQFF.